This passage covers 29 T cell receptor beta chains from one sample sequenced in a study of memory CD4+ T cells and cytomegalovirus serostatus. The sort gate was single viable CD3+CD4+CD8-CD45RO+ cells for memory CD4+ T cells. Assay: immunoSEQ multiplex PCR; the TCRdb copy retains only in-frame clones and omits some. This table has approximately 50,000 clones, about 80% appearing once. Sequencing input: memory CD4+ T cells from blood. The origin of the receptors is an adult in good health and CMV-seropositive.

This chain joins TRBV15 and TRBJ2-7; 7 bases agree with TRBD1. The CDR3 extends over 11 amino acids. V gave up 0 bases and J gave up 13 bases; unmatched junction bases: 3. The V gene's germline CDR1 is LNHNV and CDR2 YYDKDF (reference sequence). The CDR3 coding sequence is TGTGCCACCAGCAGAGACAGGGGGATTTACTTC. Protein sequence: CATSRDRGIYF.

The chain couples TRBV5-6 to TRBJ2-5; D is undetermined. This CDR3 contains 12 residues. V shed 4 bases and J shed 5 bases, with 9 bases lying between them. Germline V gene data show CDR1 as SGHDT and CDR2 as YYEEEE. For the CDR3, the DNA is TGTGCCAGCAGCCCCGTGTCGGAGACCCAGTACTTC. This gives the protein CASSPVSETQYF. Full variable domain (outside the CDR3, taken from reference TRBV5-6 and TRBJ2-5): DAGVTQSPTHLIKTRGQQVTLRCSPKSGHDTVSWYQQALGQGPQFIFQYYEEEERQRGNFPDRFSGHQFPNYSSELNVNALLLGDSALYLCASSPVSETQYFGPGTRLLVL.

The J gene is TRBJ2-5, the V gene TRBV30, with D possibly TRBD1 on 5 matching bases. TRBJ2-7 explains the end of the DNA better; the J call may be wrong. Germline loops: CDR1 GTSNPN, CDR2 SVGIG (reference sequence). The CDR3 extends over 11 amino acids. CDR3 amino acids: CALGVGSEQYF. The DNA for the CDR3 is TGTGCCTTAGGGGTTGGATCCGAGCAGTACTTC.

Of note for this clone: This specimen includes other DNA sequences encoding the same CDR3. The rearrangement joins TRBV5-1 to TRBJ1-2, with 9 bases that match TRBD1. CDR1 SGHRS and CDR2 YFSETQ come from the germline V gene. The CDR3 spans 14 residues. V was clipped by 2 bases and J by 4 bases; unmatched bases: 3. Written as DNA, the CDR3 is TGCGCCAGCAGCTTAGGACAGGGGAGCTATGGCTACACCTTC. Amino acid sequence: CASSLGQGSYGYTF.

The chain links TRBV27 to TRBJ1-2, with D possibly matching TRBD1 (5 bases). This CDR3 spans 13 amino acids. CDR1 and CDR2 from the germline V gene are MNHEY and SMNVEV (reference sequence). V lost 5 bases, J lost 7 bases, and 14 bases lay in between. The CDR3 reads CASSTREGFGYTF. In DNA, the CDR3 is TGTGCCAGCAGTACCAGGGAGGGCTTTGGCTACACCTTC.

CDR3 in amino acids: CASRPGFYSYEQYF. The DNA of the CDR3 is TGTGCCAGCAGACCGGGATTCTACTCCTACGAGCAGTACTTC. The chain has TRBV11-2 and TRBJ2-7, with a weak D call TRBD2 (5 bases). Germline V lookup: CDR1 SGHAT, CDR2 FQNNGV. This CDR3 region has 14 residues. V was clipped by 6 bases and J by 0 bases, with 12 bases between them.

CDR3 sequence (DNA): TGTGCCAGCAGCCGAAGGAGGGGTAGCACAGATACGCAGTATTTT. It translates to CASSRRRGSTDTQYF. The chain employs TRBV11-2 and TRBJ2-3; maybe TRBD2 (6 bases). Trimming pared 5 bases from V and 0 bases from J, leaving 12 bases between. CDR1 SGHAT and CDR2 FQNNGV come from the germline V gene. The length of the CDR3 is 15 residues.

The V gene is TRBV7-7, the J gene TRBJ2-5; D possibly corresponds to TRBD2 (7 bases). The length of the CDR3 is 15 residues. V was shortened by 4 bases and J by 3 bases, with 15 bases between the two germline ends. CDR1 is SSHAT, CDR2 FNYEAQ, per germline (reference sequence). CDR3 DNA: TGTGCCAGCAGCTCGCGAGGGGGGGCGGAAGAGACCCAGTACTTC. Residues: CASSSRGGAEETQYF. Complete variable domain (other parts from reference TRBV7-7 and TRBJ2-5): GAGVSQSPRYKVTKRGQDVTLRCDPISSHATLYWYQQALGQGPEFLTYFNYEAQPDKSGLPSDRFSAERPEGSISTLTIQRTEQRDSAMYRCASSSRGGAEETQYFGPGTRLLVL.

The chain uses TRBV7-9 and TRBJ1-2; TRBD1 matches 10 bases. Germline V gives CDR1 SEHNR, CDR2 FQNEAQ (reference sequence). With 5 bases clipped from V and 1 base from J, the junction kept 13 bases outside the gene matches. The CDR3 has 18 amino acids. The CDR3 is CASSPPLPGQGLNYGYTF. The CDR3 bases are TGTGCCAGCAGCCCGCCACTTCCGGGACAGGGGCTTAACTATGGCTACACCTTC. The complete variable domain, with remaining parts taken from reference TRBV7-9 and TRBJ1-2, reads DTGVSQNPRHKITKRGQNVTFRCDPISEHNRLYWYRQTLGQGPEFLTYFQNEAQLEKSRLLSDRFSAERPKGSFSTLEIQRTEQGDSAMYLCASSPPLPGQGLNYGYTFGSGTRLTVV.

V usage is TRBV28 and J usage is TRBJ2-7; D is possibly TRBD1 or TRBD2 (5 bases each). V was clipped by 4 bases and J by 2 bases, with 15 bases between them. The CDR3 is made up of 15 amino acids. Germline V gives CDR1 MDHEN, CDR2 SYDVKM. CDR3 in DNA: TGTGCCAGCAGTTGGGACGGAACGTGGACCTACGAGCAGTACTTC. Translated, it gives CASSWDGTWTYEQYF.

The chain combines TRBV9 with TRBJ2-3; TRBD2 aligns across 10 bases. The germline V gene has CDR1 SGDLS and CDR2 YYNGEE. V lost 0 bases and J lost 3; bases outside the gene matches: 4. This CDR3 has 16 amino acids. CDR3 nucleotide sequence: TGTGCCAGCAGCGTAGGGGTAGCGGGGGGAACAGATACGCAGTATTTT. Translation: CASSVGVAGGTDTQYF.

The CDR3 sequence is CASSSTQYNEQFF. The CDR3 bases are TGTGCCAGCAGCTCCACTCAATACAATGAGCAGTTCTTC. This chain uses TRBV7-7 with TRBJ2-1, with D uncertain. This CDR3 has 13 residues. Deletions cut 4 bases from V and 4 bases from J, with 8 bases between. CDR1 is SSHAT, CDR2 FNYEAQ, per germline (reference sequence).

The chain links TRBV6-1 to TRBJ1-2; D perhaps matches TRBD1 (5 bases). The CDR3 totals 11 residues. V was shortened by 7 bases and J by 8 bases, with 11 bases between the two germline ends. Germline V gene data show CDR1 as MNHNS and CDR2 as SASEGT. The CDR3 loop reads CASNVGGGYTF. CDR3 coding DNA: TGTGCCAGCAACGTGGGGGGAGGCTACACCTTC.

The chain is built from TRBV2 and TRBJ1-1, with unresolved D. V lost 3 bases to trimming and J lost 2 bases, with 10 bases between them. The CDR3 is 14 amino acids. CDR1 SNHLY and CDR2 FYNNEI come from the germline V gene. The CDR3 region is CASSERLANTEAFF. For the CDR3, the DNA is TGTGCCAGCAGTGAGCGTCTGGCCAACACTGAAGCTTTCTTT. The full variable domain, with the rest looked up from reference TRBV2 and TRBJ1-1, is EPEVTQTPSHQVTQMGQEVILRCVPISNHLYFYWYRQILGQKVEFLVSFYNNEISEKSEIFDDQFSVERPDGSNFTLKIRSTKLEDSAMYFCASSERLANTEAFFGQGTRLTVV.

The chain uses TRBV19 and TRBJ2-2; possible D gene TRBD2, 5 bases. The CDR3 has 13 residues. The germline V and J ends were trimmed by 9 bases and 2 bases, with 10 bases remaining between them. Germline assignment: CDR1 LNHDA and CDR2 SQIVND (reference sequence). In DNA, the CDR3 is TGTGCCAGCAACACTAGAAACACCGGGGAGCTGTTTTTT. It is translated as CASNTRNTGELFF.

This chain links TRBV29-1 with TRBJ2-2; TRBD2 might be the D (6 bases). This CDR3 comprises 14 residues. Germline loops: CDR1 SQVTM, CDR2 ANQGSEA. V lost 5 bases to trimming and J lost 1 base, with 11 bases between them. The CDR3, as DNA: TGCAGCGTTCGGGAGCAGGGGAACACCGGGGAGCTGTTTTTT. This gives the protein CSVREQGNTGELFF.

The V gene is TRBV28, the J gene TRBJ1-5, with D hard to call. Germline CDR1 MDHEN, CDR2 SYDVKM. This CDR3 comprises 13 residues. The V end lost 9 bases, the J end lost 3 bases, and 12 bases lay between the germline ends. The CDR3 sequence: CASIRALNQPQHF. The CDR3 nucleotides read TGTGCCAGTATCCGGGCCCTCAATCAGCCCCAGCATTTT.

For the CDR3, the DNA is TGTGCCAGCAGTTCGGGACAGGGACAGCCTAATGAAAAACTGTTTTTT. It yields the protein CASSSGQGQPNEKLFF. The genes are TRBV5-4 and TRBJ1-4; 9 bases are a match to TRBD1. Germline lookup yields CDR1 SGHNT and CDR2 YYREEE (reference sequence). The length of the CDR3 is 16 residues. Trimming at V came to 5 bases and at J to 3 bases, leaving 8 bases not matched to a gene. Variable domain in full (rest from reference TRBV5-4 and TRBJ1-4): ETGVTQSPTHLIKTRGQQVTLRCSSQSGHNTVSWYQQALGQGPQFIFQYYREEENGRGNFPPRFSGLQFPNYSSELNVNALELDDSALYLCASSSGQGQPNEKLFFGSGTQLSVL.

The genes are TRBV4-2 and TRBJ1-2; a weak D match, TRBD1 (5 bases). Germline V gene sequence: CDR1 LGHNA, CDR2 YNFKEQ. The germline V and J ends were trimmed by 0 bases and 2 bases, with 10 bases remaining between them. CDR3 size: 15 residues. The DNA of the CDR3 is TGTGCCAGCAGCCAAGACGGACGGACAAACTATGGCTACACCTTC. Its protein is CASSQDGRTNYGYTF.

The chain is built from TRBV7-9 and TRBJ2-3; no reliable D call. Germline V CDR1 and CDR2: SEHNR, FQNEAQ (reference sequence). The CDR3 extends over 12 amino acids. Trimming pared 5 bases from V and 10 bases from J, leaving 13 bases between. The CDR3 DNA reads TGTGCCAGCAGCGCCCTCGTTTCTGCGCAGTATTTT. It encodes CASSALVSAQYF.

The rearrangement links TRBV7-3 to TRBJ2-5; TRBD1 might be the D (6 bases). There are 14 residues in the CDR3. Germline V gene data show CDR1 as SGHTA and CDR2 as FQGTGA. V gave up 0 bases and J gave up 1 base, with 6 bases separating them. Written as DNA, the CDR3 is TGTGCCAGCAGCTTAACAGGGGGCCAAGAGACCCAGTACTTC. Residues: CASSLTGGQETQYF.

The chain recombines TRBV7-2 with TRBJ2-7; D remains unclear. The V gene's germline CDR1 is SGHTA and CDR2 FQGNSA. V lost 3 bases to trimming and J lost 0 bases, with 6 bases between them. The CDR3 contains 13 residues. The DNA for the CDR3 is TGTGCCAGCAGCTTGGCCGGCTCCTACGAGCAGTACTTC. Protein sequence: CASSLAGSYEQYF.

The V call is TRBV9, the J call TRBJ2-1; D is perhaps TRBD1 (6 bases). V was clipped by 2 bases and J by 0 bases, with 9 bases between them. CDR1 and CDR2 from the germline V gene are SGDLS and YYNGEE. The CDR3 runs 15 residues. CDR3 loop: CASSVRGSSYNEQFF. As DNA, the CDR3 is TGTGCCAGCAGCGTCAGGGGTTCCTCCTACAATGAGCAGTTCTTC. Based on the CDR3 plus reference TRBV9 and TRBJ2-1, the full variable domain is DSGVTQTPKHLITATGQRVTLRCSPRSGDLSVYWYQQSLDQGLQFLIQYYNGEERAKGNILERFSAQQFPDLHSELNLSSLELGDSALYFCASSVRGSSYNEQFFGPGTRLTVL.

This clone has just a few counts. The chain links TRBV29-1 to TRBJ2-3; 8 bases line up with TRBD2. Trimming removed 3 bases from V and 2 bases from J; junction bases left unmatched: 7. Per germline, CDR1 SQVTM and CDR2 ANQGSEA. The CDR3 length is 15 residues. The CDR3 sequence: CSVEGPGGATDTQYF. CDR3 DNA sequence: TGCAGCGTTGAGGGGCCGGGGGGGGCCACAGATACGCAGTATTTT.

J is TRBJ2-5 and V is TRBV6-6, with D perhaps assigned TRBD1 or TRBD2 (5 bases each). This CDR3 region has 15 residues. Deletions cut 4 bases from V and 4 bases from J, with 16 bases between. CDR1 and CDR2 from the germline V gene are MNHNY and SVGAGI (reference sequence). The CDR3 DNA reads TGTGCCAGCAGTTGGGGACGCCTAGGCACAGAGACCCAGTACTTC. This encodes CASSWGRLGTETQYF.

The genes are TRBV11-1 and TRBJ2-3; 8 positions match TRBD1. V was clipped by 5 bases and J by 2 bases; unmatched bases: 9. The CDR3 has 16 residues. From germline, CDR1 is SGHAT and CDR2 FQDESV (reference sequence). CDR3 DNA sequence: TGTGCCAGCAGCCAGGGGGCCTGGCTTACCACAGATACGCAGTATTTT. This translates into CASSQGAWLTTDTQYF.

CDR3 residues: CASSNDRSGIQYF. CDR3 DNA: TGTGCCAGCAGTAACGACAGGTCCGGCATTCAGTACTTC. The V and J genes are TRBV2 and TRBJ2-4; possible D gene TRBD1, 6 bases. Germline CDR1 SNHLY, CDR2 FYNNEI. This CDR3 has 13 residues. The V end lost 5 bases, the J end lost 9 bases, and 14 bases lay between the germline ends.

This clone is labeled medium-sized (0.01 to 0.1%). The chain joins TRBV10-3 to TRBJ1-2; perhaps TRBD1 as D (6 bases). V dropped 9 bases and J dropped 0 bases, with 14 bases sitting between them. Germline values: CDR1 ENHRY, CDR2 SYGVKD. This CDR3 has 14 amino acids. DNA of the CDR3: TGTGCCATAAAGAGGGGGATCGCTAACTATGGCTACACCTTC. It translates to CAIKRGIANYGYTF.

The CDR3 here is CASSLVAGSYGYTF. CDR3 DNA sequence: TGTGCCAGCAGCTTAGTGGCAGGGTCTTATGGCTACACCTTC. The chain uses TRBV7-2 and TRBJ1-2; possible D gene TRBD1, 5 bases. The CDR3 spans 14 residues. V lost 1 base and J 5 bases, leaving 11 bases between the germline ends. Germline CDR1 and CDR2: SGHTA and FQGNSA.